These 5 T cell receptor beta chains came from one sample sequenced in a study of blood T cell repertoires in COVID-19. The data were produced by immunoSEQ multiplex PCR, yet TCRdb's version contains in-frame clones alone and is incomplete. The table shows about 35,000 clones, with approximately 93% occurring only once. Material: peripheral blood. The receptors here all came from a man between 50 and 59 years old with active COVID-19.

The genes are TRBV5-5 and TRBJ1-1, with D possibly being TRBD1 (6 bases). This CDR3 is 19 amino acids long. Germline CDR1 is SGHKS and CDR2 is YYEKEE (reference sequence). V gave up 4 bases and J gave up 0 bases, with 25 bases separating them. CDR3 in amino acids: CASSPNGDTFSSMNTEAFF. CDR3 nucleotide sequence: TGTGCCAGCAGCCCTAATGGGGACACTTTCTCTTCCATGAACACTGAAGCTTTCTTT.

The J gene is TRBJ2-5, the V gene TRBV9; the match to TRBD2 covers 7 bases. CDR3 length: 15 residues. The germline gives CDR1 SGDLS, CDR2 YYNGEE. V dropped 3 bases and J dropped 3; count of bases not matched to a gene: 8. DNA for the CDR3: TGTGCCAGCAGCGAAGAAGCCGGACTAGAAGAGACCCAGTACTTC. Protein product: CASSEEAGLEETQYF. The full variable domain, rest sourced from reference TRBV9 and TRBJ2-5, is DSGVTQTPKHLITATGQRVTLRCSPRSGDLSVYWYQQSLDQGLQFLIQYYNGEERAKGNILERFSAQQFPDLHSELNLSSLELGDSALYFCASSEEAGLEETQYFGPGTRLLVL.

V is TRBV30 and J is TRBJ2-1, with D perhaps matching TRBD2 (6 bases). Trimming stripped 8 bases from V and 4 bases from J, with 15 bases between. This CDR3 has 13 residues. Per germline, CDR1 GTSNPN and CDR2 SVGIG (reference sequence). CDR3 residues: CAAAEGRYNEQFF. For the CDR3, the DNA is TGTGCCGCGGCGGAGGGGCGATACAATGAGCAGTTCTTC.

The V and J genes are TRBV27 and TRBJ2-1; 10 bases align to TRBD2. V was pared by 4 bases and J by 1 base, with 1 base of the junction left unmatched. CDR3 length: 15 residues. The germline V gene encodes CDR1 MNHEY and CDR2 SMNVEV (reference sequence). CDR3 coding DNA: TGTGCCAGCAGTTCTAGCGGGAGTTCCTACAATGAGCAGTTCTTC. Translation: CASSSSGSSYNEQFF.

This rearrangement joins TRBV19 to TRBJ1-1; 8 positions match TRBD1. Germline lookup yields CDR1 LNHDA and CDR2 SQIVND (reference sequence). The CDR3 extends over 15 amino acids. The V gene end was trimmed by 4 bases and the J gene end by 5 bases; junction bases not matched to a gene: 9. The CDR3 loop is CASSTIDRGYTEAFF. The CDR3 DNA follows: TGTGCCAGTAGTACAATCGACAGGGGATATACTGAAGCTTTCTTT.